Presented here are 14 T cell receptor beta chains from one specimen sequenced in a study of neurological immune-mediated disorders. TCRdb itself ran the 5' RACE reads through MiXCR, one entry per CDR3 protein. Of 35,000 to 45,000 distinct CDR3 sequences in the sample, more than 6.5% are singletons; the top ten hold around 4.4%. The sequencing input was PBMCs. These TCRs come from a woman between 40 and 55 years old in good health.

CDR3 amino acids: CASSESGTAADNEQFF. For the CDR3, the DNA is TGTGCCAGCAGTGAATCCGGGACAGCGGCCGACAATGAGCAGTTCTTC. This chain joins TRBV25-1 and TRBJ2-1, with TRBD1 matching 7 bases. Germline V gene lookup returns CDR1 MGHDK and CDR2 SYGVNS. The CDR3 consists of 16 residues. Trimming cost V 1 base and J 5 bases; bases outside gene matches: 8. Looking up the rest from reference TRBV25-1 and TRBJ2-1 gives the full variable domain: EADIYQTPRYLVIGTGKKITLECSQTMGHDKMYWYQQDPGMELHLIHYSYGVNSTEKGDLSSESTVSRIRTEHFPLTLESARPSHTSQYLCASSESGTAADNEQFFGPGTRLTVL.

This clonotype was observed at least ten times. The CDR3 region has the DNA TGCAGTTCACTAGCGGAGTCCTACGAGCAGTACTTC. It is translated as CSSLAESYEQYF. The V and J genes are TRBV20-1 and TRBJ2-7, with 8 bases matching TRBD2. This CDR3 is built from 12 residues. The junction had 4 bases not matched to a gene; V was cut back by 8 bases and J by 1 base. Germline V lookup: CDR1 DFQATT, CDR2 SNEGSKA (reference sequence).

This clonotype has ten or more counts. The V call is TRBV7-2, the J call TRBJ1-4, with unresolved D. Trimming shortened V by 5 bases and J by 5 bases, and 18 bases separated the two germline ends. The CDR3 spans 16 residues. In germline, CDR1 is SGHTA, CDR2 FQGNSA. In DNA, the CDR3 is TGTGCCAGCAGCCCTTGGATGGGTACGACCAATGAAAAACTGTTTTTT. This sequence encodes CASSPWMGTTNEKLFF.

This clonotype has ten or more counts. The gene calls are TRBV7-8 and TRBJ2-7, with a possible D match to TRBD2 (5 bases). Deletions cut 5 bases from V and 3 bases from J, with 11 bases between. CDR3 length: 13 residues. Germline V gene lookup returns CDR1 SGHVS and CDR2 FQNEAQ. The DNA of the CDR3 is TGTGCCAGCAGCCGGGGTGGGTACTACGAGCAGTACGTC. Protein: CASSRGGYYEQYV.

This clonotype was observed at least ten times. The V call is TRBV7-2, the J call TRBJ2-7; weak D call: TRBD2 (5 bases). Trimming stripped 3 bases from V and 4 bases from J, with 7 bases between. CDR1 and CDR2 from the germline V gene are SGHTA and FQGNSA. The CDR3 loop spans 12 amino acids. The CDR3 DNA follows: TGTGCCAGCAGCTTCTCGGGGTACGAGCAGTACTTC. Translating gives CASSFSGYEQYF.

This clonotype was detected many times. The rearrangement joins TRBV30 to TRBJ1-5; D remains ambiguous. The V gene lost 0 bases and the J gene lost 4 bases, with 7 bases spanning the gap. The length of the CDR3 is 13 residues. Germline V gene lookup returns CDR1 GTSNPN and CDR2 SVGIG (reference sequence). The CDR3 loop reads CAWSVKDNQPQHF. The DNA of the CDR3 is TGTGCCTGGAGTGTAAAGGATAATCAGCCCCAGCATTTT.

This clonotype has at least ten counts. This sequence joins TRBV7-2 and TRBJ1-1, with 9 bases lining up with TRBD1. The V gene's germline CDR1 is SGHTA and CDR2 FQGNSA. V shed 2 bases and J 5 bases; nucleotides not matched to a gene: 6. The CDR3 runs to 15 residues. DNA of the CDR3: TGTGCCAGCAGCTTACTTACAGGGGGCTATACTGAAGCTTTCTTT. Residues: CASSLLTGGYTEAFF. The whole variable domain, filled in from reference TRBV7-2 and TRBJ1-1, reads GAGVSQSPSNKVTEKGKDVELRCDPISGHTALYWYRQSLGQGLEFLIYFQGNSAPDKSGLPSDRFSAERTGGSVSTLTIQRTQQEDSAVYLCASSLLTGGYTEAFFGQGTRLTVV.

The table lists this clonotype with many counts. This chain links TRBV6-1 with TRBJ2-1; D unresolved. The V end was cut by 2 bases, the J end by 0 bases, with 11 bases between. The CDR3 consists of 16 residues. Germline V gene sequence: CDR1 MNHNS, CDR2 SASEGT. CDR3 sequence reads: CASSEIGLSSYNEQFF. CDR3 in DNA: TGTGCCAGCAGTGAAATTGGATTGAGCTCCTACAATGAGCAGTTCTTC.

This clonotype was detected ten times or more. The chain uses TRBV15 and TRBJ2-3; no firm D call. The germline V and J ends were trimmed by 0 bases and 6 bases, with 13 bases remaining between them. The germline V gene encodes CDR1 LNHNV and CDR2 YYDKDF (reference sequence). The CDR3 contains 15 residues. The CDR3 region is CATSREAVAPDTQYF. CDR3 DNA sequence: TGTGCCACCAGCAGAGAGGCCGTTGCCCCGGATACGCAGTATTTT.

This clonotype was seen repeatedly, ten times or more. The J gene is TRBJ2-7, the V gene TRBV6-6; TRBD1 matches at 8 bases. The length of the CDR3 is 13 residues. Looked up from germline, CDR1 is MNHNY and CDR2 is SVGAGI (reference sequence). Trimming took 2 bases from V and 3 from J; bases not matched to a gene: 0. The CDR3 here is CASSYTGGYEQYV. CDR3 sequence (DNA): TGTGCCAGCAGTTACACAGGGGGCTACGAGCAGTACGTC.

This clonotype was detected ten times or more. The chain employs TRBV5-1 and TRBJ2-2; TRBD2 agrees at 10 bases. Germline V CDR1 and CDR2: SGHRS, YFSETQ. The CDR3 spans 17 residues. V was clipped by 0 bases and J by 4 bases; unmatched bases: 6. CDR3 protein: CASSLEASGGSTGELFF. The CDR3 DNA reads as TGCGCCAGCAGCTTGGAGGCTAGCGGGGGAAGCACCGGGGAGCTGTTTTTT.

Ten or more counts support this clonotype. This sequence joins TRBV5-6 and TRBJ1-2, with D unresolved. This CDR3 region has 13 residues. Germline loops: CDR1 SGHDT, CDR2 YYEEEE. Trimming shortened V by 0 bases and J by 6 bases, and 9 bases separated the two germline ends. The CDR3 sequence: CASSLGQKDGYTF. The CDR3 coding sequence is TGTGCCAGCAGCTTGGGGCAGAAGGATGGCTACACCTTC.

This clonotype was seen at least ten times. The chain combines TRBV5-1 with TRBJ2-1, with 10 bases fitting TRBD2. The CDR3 has 17 residues. Trimming cost V 2 bases and J 8 bases; bases outside gene matches: 13. Germline V gene sequence: CDR1 SGHRS, CDR2 YFSETQ. CDR3: CASSFSGLAEFVDEQFF. DNA for the CDR3: TGCGCCAGCAGCTTCAGTGGACTAGCGGAGTTTGTGGATGAGCAGTTCTTC.

Ten or more counts support this clonotype. At one end, the junction sequence differs from germline, possibly due to a read error. J is TRBJ2-1 and V is TRBV10-3; no reliable D call. Germline V gene lookup returns CDR1 ENHRY and CDR2 SYGVKD. CDR3 size: 15 residues. The DNA of the CDR3 is TGTGCCATCAGCGAGTCCGGACGCCCGGAGAATGAGCAGTTCTTC. It translates to CAISESGRPENEQFF.